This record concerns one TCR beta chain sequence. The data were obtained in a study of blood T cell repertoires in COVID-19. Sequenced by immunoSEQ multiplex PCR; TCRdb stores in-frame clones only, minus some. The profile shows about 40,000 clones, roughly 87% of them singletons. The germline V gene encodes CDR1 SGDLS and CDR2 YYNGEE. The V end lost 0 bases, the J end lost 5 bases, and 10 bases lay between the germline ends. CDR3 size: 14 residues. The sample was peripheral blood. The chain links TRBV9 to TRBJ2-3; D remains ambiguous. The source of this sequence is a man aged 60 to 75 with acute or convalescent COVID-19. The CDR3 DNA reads TGTGCCAGCAGCGTAGGCCCTACGGGAGATACGCAGTATTTT. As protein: CASSVGPTGDTQYF.